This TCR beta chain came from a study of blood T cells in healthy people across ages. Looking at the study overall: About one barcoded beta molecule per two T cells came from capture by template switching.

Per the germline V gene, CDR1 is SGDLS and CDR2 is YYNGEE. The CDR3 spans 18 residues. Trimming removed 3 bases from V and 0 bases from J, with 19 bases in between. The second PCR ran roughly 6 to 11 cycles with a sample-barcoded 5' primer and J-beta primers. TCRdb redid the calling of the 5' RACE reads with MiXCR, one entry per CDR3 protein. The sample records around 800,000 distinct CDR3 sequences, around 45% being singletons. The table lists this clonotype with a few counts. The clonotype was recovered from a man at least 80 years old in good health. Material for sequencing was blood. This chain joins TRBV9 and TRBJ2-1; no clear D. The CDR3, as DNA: TGTGCCAGCAGCGAAAAGTTTGACCTACTAAGCTCCTACAATGAGCAGTTCTTC. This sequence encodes CASSEKFDLLSSYNEQFF.